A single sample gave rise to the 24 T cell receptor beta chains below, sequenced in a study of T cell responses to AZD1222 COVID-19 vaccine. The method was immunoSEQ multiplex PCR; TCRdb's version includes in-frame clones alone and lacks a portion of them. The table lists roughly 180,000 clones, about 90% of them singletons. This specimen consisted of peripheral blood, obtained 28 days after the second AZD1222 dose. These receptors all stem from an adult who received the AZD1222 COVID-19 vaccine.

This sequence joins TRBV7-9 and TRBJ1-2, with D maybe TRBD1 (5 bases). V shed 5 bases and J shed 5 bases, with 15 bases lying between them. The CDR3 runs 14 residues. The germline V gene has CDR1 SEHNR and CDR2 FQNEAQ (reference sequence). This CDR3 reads CASSPGQGRYGYTF. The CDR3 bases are TGTGCCAGCAGCCCAGGCCAGGGCAGGTATGGCTACACCTTC.

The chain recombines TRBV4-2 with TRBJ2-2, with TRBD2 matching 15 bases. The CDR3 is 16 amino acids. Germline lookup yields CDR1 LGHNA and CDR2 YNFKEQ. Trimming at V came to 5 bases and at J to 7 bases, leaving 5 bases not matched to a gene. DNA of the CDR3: TGTGCCAGCAGCTTGGGGGGACTAGCGGGAGGCGGGGAGCTGTTTTTT. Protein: CASSLGGLAGGGELFF.

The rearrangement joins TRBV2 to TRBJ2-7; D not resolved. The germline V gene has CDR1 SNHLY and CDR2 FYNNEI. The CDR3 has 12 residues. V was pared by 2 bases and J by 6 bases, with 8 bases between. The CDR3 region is CASSELQAEQYF. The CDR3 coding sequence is TGTGCCAGCAGTGAATTACAAGCCGAGCAGTACTTC.

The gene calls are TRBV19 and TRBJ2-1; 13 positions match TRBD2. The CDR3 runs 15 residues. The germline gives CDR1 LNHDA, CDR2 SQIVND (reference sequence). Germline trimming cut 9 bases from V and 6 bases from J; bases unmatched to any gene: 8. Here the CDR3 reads CASGGLAGMGNEQFF. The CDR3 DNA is TGTGCCAGCGGGGGACTAGCGGGAATGGGCAATGAGCAGTTCTTC.

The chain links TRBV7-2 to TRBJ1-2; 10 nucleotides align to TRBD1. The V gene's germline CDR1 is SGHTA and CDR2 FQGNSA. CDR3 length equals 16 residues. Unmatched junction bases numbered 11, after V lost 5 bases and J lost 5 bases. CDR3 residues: CASSQGGTGAAYGYTF. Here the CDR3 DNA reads TGTGCCAGCAGCCAAGGAGGGACAGGGGCTGCGTATGGCTACACCTTC.

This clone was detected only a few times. CDR3 DNA: TGTGCCAGCAGGGCCAGGGGAGAGAATTCACCCCTCCACTTT. Its protein is CASRARGENSPLHF. The gene calls are TRBV3-1 (or the pseudogene TRBV3-2) and TRBJ1-6, with D maybe TRBD1 (6 bases). Germline V lookup: CDR1 LGHDT, CDR2 YNNKEL (reference sequence). The CDR3 loop spans 14 amino acids. Trimming removed 6 bases from V and 7 bases from J, with 13 bases in between.

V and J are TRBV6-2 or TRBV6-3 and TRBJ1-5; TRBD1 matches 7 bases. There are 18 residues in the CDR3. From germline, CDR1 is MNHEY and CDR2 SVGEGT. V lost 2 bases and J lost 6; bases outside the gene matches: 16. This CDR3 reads CASSYGGGAGLSGQPQHF. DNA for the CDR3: TGTGCCAGCAGTTACGGAGGGGGCGCTGGCCTATCAGGTCAGCCCCAGCATTTT.

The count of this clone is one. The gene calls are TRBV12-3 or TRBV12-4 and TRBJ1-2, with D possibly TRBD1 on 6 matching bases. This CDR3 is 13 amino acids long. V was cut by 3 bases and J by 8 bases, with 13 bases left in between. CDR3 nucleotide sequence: TGTGCCAGCAGTTTGGGGACAACAAACGGCTACACCTTC. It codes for CASSLGTTNGYTF.

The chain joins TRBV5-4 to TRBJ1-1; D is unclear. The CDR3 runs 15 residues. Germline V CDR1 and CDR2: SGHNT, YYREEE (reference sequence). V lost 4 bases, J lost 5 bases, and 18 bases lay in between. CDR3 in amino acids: CASSSLQRAGTEAFF. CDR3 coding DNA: TGTGCCAGCAGCAGCTTACAGCGGGCCGGGACTGAAGCTTTCTTT.

CDR3 loop: CASSQGQNTEAFF. The CDR3 region has the DNA TGTGCCAGCAGCCAAGGACAGAACACTGAAGCTTTCTTT. The chain uses TRBV3-1 (or the pseudogene TRBV3-2) and TRBJ1-1; D remains unclear. The V gene's germline CDR1 is LGHDT and CDR2 YNNKEL (reference sequence). The V gene lost 1 base and the J gene lost 1 base, with 4 bases spanning the gap. This CDR3 has 13 amino acids.

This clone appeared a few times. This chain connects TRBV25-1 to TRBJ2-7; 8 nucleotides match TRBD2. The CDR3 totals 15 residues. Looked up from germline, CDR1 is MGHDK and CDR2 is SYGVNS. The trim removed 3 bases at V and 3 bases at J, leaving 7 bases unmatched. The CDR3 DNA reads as TGTGCCAGCAGTGACCCGCGGGGGGTAAACTACGAGCAGTACTTC. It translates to CASSDPRGVNYEQYF.

The CDR3 sequence is CASGFGELNYGYTF. CDR3 coding DNA: TGTGCTAGTGGTTTTGGGGAGCTGAACTATGGCTACACCTTC. This chain uses TRBV12-5 with TRBJ1-2; D unclear. The CDR3 has 14 amino acids. Germline CDR1 is LGHNT and CDR2 is FRNRAP. V was cut by 3 bases and J by 2 bases, with 10 bases left in between.

CDR3 in DNA: TGTGCCAGCAGTTTAGCGGGGACAGGGGATCTTAGGTACGAGCAGTACTTC. Amino acid sequence: CASSLAGTGDLRYEQYF. V is TRBV28 and J is TRBJ2-7; 10 nucleotides match TRBD1. Germline V gene lookup returns CDR1 MDHEN and CDR2 SYDVKM. Trimming cost V 2 bases and J 4 bases; bases outside gene matches: 11. This CDR3 is 17 amino acids long.

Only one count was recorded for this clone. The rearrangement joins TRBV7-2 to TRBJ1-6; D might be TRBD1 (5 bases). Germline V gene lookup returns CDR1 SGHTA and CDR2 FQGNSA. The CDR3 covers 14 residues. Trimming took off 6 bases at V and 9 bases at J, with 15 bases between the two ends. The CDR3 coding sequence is TGTGCCAGCAGGAGGACGCCGGGGGGTTCACCCCTCCACTTT. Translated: CASRRTPGGSPLHF.

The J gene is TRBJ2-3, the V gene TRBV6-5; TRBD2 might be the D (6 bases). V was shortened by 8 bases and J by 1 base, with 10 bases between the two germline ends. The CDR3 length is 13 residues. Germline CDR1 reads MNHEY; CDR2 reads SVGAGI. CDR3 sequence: CASGRGGTDTQYF. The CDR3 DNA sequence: TGTGCCAGCGGGCGGGGTGGCACAGATACGCAGTATTTT.

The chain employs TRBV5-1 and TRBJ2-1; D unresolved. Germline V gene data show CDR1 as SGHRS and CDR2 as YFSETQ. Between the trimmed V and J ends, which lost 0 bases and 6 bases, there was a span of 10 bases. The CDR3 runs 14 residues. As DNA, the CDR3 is TGCGCCAGCAGCTTGGGGGCTAGAACCAATGAGCAGTTCTTC. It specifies CASSLGARTNEQFF. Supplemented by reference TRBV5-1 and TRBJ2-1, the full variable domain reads KAGVTQTPRYLIKTRGQQVTLSCSPISGHRSVSWYQQTPGQGLQFLFEYFSETQRNKGNFPGRFSGRQFSNSRSEMNVSTLELGDSALYLCASSLGARTNEQFFGPGTRLTVL.

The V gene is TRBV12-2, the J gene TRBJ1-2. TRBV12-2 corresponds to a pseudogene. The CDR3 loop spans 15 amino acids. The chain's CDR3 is CASRRWRYSDYGYTF. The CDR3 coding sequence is TGTGCAAGTCGCCGATGGAGGTACTCCGACTATGGCTACACCTTC.

CDR3 protein: CASSQVYTAIPNEKLFF. The CDR3 nucleotides read TGTGCCAGCAGCCAAGTTTACACAGCTATTCCTAATGAAAAACTGTTTTTT. V and J are TRBV14 and TRBJ1-4; no clear D. This CDR3 contains 17 residues. CDR1 and CDR2 (germline): SGHDN, FVKESK. The germline V and J ends were trimmed by 1 base and 3 bases, with 15 bases remaining between them.

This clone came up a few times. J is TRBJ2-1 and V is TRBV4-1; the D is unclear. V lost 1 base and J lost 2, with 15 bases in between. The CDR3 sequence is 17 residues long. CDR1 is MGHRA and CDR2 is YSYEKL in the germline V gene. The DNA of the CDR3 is TGCGCCAGCAGCCAAGTGGATCTAGGCCTTGCCTACAATGAGCAGTTCTTC. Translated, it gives CASSQVDLGLAYNEQFF.

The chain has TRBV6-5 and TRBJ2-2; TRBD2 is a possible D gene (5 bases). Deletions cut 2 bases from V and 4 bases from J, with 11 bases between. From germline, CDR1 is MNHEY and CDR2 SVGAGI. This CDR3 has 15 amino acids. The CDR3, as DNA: TGTGCCAGCAGTTACGGCGGGTTTGGCACCGGGGAGCTGTTTTTT. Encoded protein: CASSYGGFGTGELFF.

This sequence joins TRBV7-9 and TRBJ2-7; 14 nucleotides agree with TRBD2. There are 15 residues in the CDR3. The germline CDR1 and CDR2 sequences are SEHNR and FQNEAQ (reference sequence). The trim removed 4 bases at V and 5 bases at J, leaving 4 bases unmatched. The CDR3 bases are TGTGCCAGCAGCTCAGCGGGACTAGCGGGAGACGAGCAGTACTTC. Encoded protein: CASSSAGLAGDEQYF.

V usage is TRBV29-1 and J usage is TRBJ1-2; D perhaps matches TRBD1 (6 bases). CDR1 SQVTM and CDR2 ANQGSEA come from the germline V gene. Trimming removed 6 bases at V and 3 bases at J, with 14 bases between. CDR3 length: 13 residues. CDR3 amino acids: CSVWRGADYGYTF. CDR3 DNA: TGCAGCGTCTGGAGGGGGGCGGACTATGGCTACACCTTC.

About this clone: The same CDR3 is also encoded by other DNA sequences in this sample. As DNA, the CDR3 is TGCGCCAGCAGCTTGGGAAGGAACACTGAAGCTTTCTTT. Protein: CASSLGRNTEAFF. The chain joins TRBV5-1 to TRBJ1-1; D call uncertain. This CDR3 region has 13 residues. Per germline, CDR1 SGHRS and CDR2 YFSETQ. The V and J ends lost 0 bases and 1 base respectively, with 4 bases between them.

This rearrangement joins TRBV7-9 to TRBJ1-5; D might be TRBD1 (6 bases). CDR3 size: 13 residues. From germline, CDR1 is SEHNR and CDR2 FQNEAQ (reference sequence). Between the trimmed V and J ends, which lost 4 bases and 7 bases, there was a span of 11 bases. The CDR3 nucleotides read TGTGCCAGCAGCTCGGGGGGCGCCCAGCCCCAGCATTTT. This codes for CASSSGGAQPQHF.